This TCR beta chain came from a study of shared T cell receptors in the human thymus. TCRdb's copy holds only in-frame clones and misses some; the assay was immunoSEQ multiplex PCR. The table shows approximately 400,000 clones, with 85% to 95% occurring only once. From germline, CDR1 is SGHTA and CDR2 FQGNSA. The CDR3 is 17 amino acids. Trimming took 5 bases from V and 3 from J; bases not matched to a gene: 15. The sample was thymocytes. The sequence was collected from a human donor. The chain uses TRBV7-2 and TRBJ2-7, with 8 bases that match TRBD2. Here the CDR3 reads CASSPTTALAENYEQYF. The DNA for the CDR3 is TGTGCCAGCAGCCCAACAACAGCACTAGCGGAGAACTACGAGCAGTACTTC.